The T cell receptor beta chain described here comes from a study of shared clonotypes between healthy human individuals. Germline V gives CDR1 LGHNA, CDR2 YSLEER. V dropped 4 bases and J dropped 1 base, with 11 bases sitting between them. The CDR3 covers 14 residues. As regards this clone: No antigen is known for it.

Every immunoSEQ plate was one replicate of a subset's evenly spread DNA. In the source study's methods: Owing to the provision of junction-only sequences devoid of quality scores by immunoSEQ, filtering differed. Here immunoSEQ multiplex PCR was the method, and the copy in TCRdb shows in-frame clones only, minus some. V, J and clone size reflect that table, while D and trimming were determined from the DNA. The sample gives roughly 1,800,000 clones, about 94% of which show up once; 0.95% to 1.5% is in the top ten. CD45RO-negative cells were positively selected for CCR7, leaving out terminally differentiated effector memory CD45RA+ cells. Study conclusions and caveats: Richness estimates generally favored naive over memory subsets. The represented genetic and exposure-history diversity was limited by the small number of donors.

This clonotype was obtained from a man aged 18 to 30 in good health. This rearrangement joins TRBV4-3 to TRBJ2-7, with D uncertain. The specimen was naive CD8+ T cells sorted from blood. CDR3 amino acids: CASSPRIASYEQYF. CDR3 nucleotides: TGCGCCAGCAGCCCCCGGATTGCATCCTACGAGCAGTACTTC.